This T cell receptor beta chain was observed in a study of OX40 agonist ivuxolimab in advanced cancers. The data were produced by immunoSEQ multiplex PCR, yet TCRdb's version contains in-frame clones alone and is incomplete. The repertoire holds 35,000 to 50,000 clones, 85% to 90% seen once, with 0.85% to 1.1% in the top ten. The material sequenced was CD4+ or CD8+ T cells sorted from blood, taken in a trial of the OX40 agonist ivuxolimab. The origin of this receptor is an adult with an advanced solid tumor such as melanoma, head and neck, liver or kidney cancer.

DNA for the CDR3: TGTGCCACCAGCAGAGAATCGCTAGCGGGATTACCAGATACGCAGTATTTT. Translated: CATSRESLAGLPDTQYF. The rearrangement uses TRBV15 and TRBJ2-3; the match to TRBD2 covers 9 bases. CDR3 size: 17 residues. In germline, CDR1 is LNHNV, CDR2 YYDKDF (reference sequence). Germline trimming cut 0 bases from V and 4 bases from J; bases unmatched to any gene: 8.